Listed below are T cell receptor beta chains from one sample, sequenced in a study of blood T cell repertoires in COVID-19. Assay: immunoSEQ multiplex PCR; the TCRdb copy retains only in-frame clones and omits some. The data hold 200,000 to 300,000 clones, with 84% observed a single time. Sequencing was performed on peripheral blood. The source is a man between 60 and 75 years old with acute or convalescent COVID-19. CDR3s include the opening cysteine and the closing phenylalanine or tryptophan. Fields, in order: CDR3 protein, CDR3 DNA, clone size, D gene, J gene, V gene. D genes are given only for firm matches. Part of the rows lack a size; the others show once, few, many or a class for expanded clones.

CASSQNPGTGVSRELFF	TGTGCCAGCAGTCAGAATCCCGGGACAGGGGTCAGCCGGGAGCTGTTTTTT	NA	TRBD1	TRBJ2-2	TRBV6-6
CASSQGTGTGYTF	TGTGCCAGCAGCCAAGGGACAGGGACCGGCTACACCTTC	NA	TRBD1	TRBJ1-2	TRBV3-1/TRBV3-2
CASSLRVTATYEQYF	TGTGCCAGCAGTTTAAGGGTGACAGCTACCTACGAGCAGTACTTC	few	NA	TRBJ2-7	TRBV27
CASSSPGQVSYEQYF	TGTGCCAGCAGTTCCCCGGGACAGGTGTCCTACGAGCAGTACTTC	NA	TRBD1	TRBJ2-7	TRBV28
CASSLVGGRGETQYF	TGTGCCAGCAGCTTGGTCGGCGGGAGGGGTGAGACCCAGTACTTC	NA	TRBD2	TRBJ2-5	TRBV7-2
CASSQGPLETQYF	TGCGCCAGCAGCCAAGGGCCTCTTGAGACCCAGTACTTC	NA	NA	TRBJ2-5	TRBV4-3
CASSPNTGSETQYF	TGTGCCAGCAGCCCAAACACAGGGTCGGAGACCCAGTACTTC	NA	NA	TRBJ2-5	TRBV11-2
CASSRGTEHQPQHF	TGTGCCAGCAGTAGGGGGACAGAACATCAGCCCCAGCATTTT	few	TRBD1	TRBJ1-5	TRBV6-2/TRBV6-3
CASFSGSLNTEAFF	TGTGCCAGCTTTTCAGGGTCTCTGAACACTGAAGCTTTCTTT	once	NA	TRBJ1-1	TRBV5-6
CASSSGLAGMGQETQYF	TGTGCCAGCAGCAGCGGACTAGCGGGTATGGGGCAAGAGACCCAGTACTTC	NA	TRBD2	TRBJ2-5	TRBV5-4
CAKTDSPLHF	TGTGCCAAAACAGATTCACCCCTCCACTTT	NA	NA	TRBJ1-6	TRBV12-3/TRBV12-4
CASSRPGQHAEQYF	TGCGCCAGCAGCCGGCCGGGACAGCACGCGGAGCAGTACTTC	NA	TRBD1	TRBJ2-7	TRBV5-1
CASSFARDTQYF	TGTGCCAGCAGTTTCGCGAGAGATACGCAGTATTTT	NA	NA	TRBJ2-3	TRBV12-3/TRBV12-4
CASSPGDRANYGYTF	TGTGCCAGCAGCCCCGGGGACAGGGCGAACTATGGCTACACCTTC	NA	TRBD1	TRBJ1-2	TRBV6-6
CASSIGFGSGLAAYNEQFF	TGTGCCAGTAGTATAGGATTTGGGTCGGGACTAGCGGCCTACAATGAGCAGTTCTTC	NA	TRBD2	TRBJ2-1	TRBV19
CAWRIRGAYEQYF	TGTGCCTGGAGGATACGGGGGGCCTACGAGCAGTACTTC	NA	TRBD2	TRBJ2-7	TRBV30
CASSTRDGGSEQYF	TGTGCCAGCAGCACCCGGGACGGGGGGTCCGAGCAGTACTTC	NA	TRBD2	TRBJ2-7	TRBV7-8
CACAILPGYEQYF	TGCGCCTGTGCTATCCTCCCAGGGTACGAGCAGTACTTC	NA	NA	TRBJ2-7	TRBV6-6
CASSLGLAGIQETQYF	TGCGCCAGCAGCTTGGGCCTAGCGGGGATTCAAGAGACCCAGTACTTC	NA	TRBD2	TRBJ2-5	TRBV5-1
CASGPGVGAVYGYTF	TGTGCCAGCGGGCCCGGGGTGGGGGCGGTTTATGGCTACACCTTC	NA	NA	TRBJ1-2	TRBV27
CASSRLADYEQYF	TGTGCCAGCAGCCGGCTAGCGGACTACGAGCAGTACTTC	NA	TRBD2	TRBJ2-7	TRBV3-1/TRBV3-2
CAWSPTVPYSYNSPLHF	TGTGCCTGGAGCCCGACAGTCCCGTACTCCTATAATTCACCCCTCCACTTT	once	NA	TRBJ1-6	TRBV30
CAISPRGGAVEQYF	TGTGCCATCAGCCCACGGGGGGGGGCCGTCGAGCAGTACTTC	NA	TRBD2	TRBJ2-7	TRBV10-3
CASSVGGSSYEQYF	TGCGCCAGCAGTGTCGGGGGGAGCTCCTACGAGCAGTACTTC	NA	TRBD2	TRBJ2-7	TRBV10-2
CASSPSRGFEQYF	TGTGCCAGCTCACCGAGCAGGGGTTTCGAGCAGTACTTC	few	NA	TRBJ2-7	TRBV18
CASSPGVGLAGGVSSYNEQFF	TGTGCCAGCAGCCCTGGTGTAGGTCTAGCGGGGGGGGTGAGCTCCTACAATGAGCAGTTCTTC	NA	TRBD2	TRBJ2-1	TRBV3-1/TRBV3-2
CASSLKGLNTEAFF	TGTGCCAGCAGCTTGAAGGGGCTGAACACTGAAGCTTTCTTT	NA	NA	TRBJ1-1	TRBV7-9
CASRRTGSSTDTQYF	TGCGCCAGCAGACGGACAGGAAGTAGCACAGATACGCAGTATTTT	NA	TRBD1	TRBJ2-3	TRBV5-1
CASSQQGNQPQHF	TGTGCCAGCAGCCAACAGGGGAATCAGCCCCAGCATTTT	NA	TRBD1	TRBJ1-5	TRBV7-2
CASSPSTGGYTVYGYTF	TGTGCCAGCTCACCCTCGACAGGGGGCTATACAGTCTATGGCTACACCTTC	NA	TRBD1	TRBJ1-2	TRBV18
CASSLGQGGNQPQHF	TGCGCCAGCAGCTTGGGACAGGGGGGCAATCAGCCCCAGCATTTT	NA	TRBD1	TRBJ1-5	TRBV5-1
CASSLVAGESYEQYF	TGCGCCAGCAGCTTGGTGGCGGGGGAGAGCTACGAGCAGTACTTC	NA	TRBD2	TRBJ2-7	TRBV5-1
CASSVVGDGELFF	TGTGCCAGCAGCGTAGTAGGGGACGGGGAGCTGTTTTTT	NA	NA	TRBJ2-2	TRBV9
CASSVDRGRIAEAFF	TGTGCCAGCAGCGTCGACAGGGGGCGTATCGCTGAAGCTTTCTTT	NA	TRBD1	TRBJ1-1	TRBV7-9
CASSSGRAGTDTQYF	TGTGCCAGCAGTAGCGGGAGGGCCGGTACAGATACGCAGTATTTT	NA	TRBD2	TRBJ2-3	TRBV6-2/TRBV6-3
CASSVDQRLNSPLHF	TGTGCCAGCAGCGTAGATCAGAGGTTAAATTCACCCCTCCACTTT	NA	NA	TRBJ1-6	TRBV9
CATSRGAKTVYGYTF	TGTGCCACCAGCAGAGGGGCGAAGACAGTCTATGGCTACACCTTC	NA	NA	TRBJ1-2	TRBV15
CASRSDSYNEQFF	TGCGCCAGCAGGTCTGACAGTTACAATGAGCAGTTCTTC	few	NA	TRBJ2-1	TRBV5-1
CASSLDWTIQETQYF	TGTGCCAGCAGCTTAGATTGGACTATACAAGAGACCCAGTACTTC	NA	NA	TRBJ2-5	TRBV11-2
CASSPPGSGGATEQFF	TGTGCCAGCTCACCCCCGGGGAGCGGGGGGGCCACTGAGCAGTTCTTC	NA	TRBD2	TRBJ2-1	TRBV18
CTSPSRGLAGNPSSYEQYF	TGCACCAGCCCCTCACGGGGACTAGCGGGGAACCCATCCTCCTACGAGCAGTACTTC	NA	NA	TRBJ2-7	TRBV1
CASRAHPGQGFETQYF	TGTGCCAGCAGAGCCCACCCGGGACAGGGTTTTGAGACCCAGTACTTC	NA	TRBD1	TRBJ2-5	TRBV7-8
CASSLRLAGVNEQFF	TGTGCCAGCAGCTTAAGGCTAGCGGGAGTAAATGAGCAGTTCTTC	NA	TRBD2	TRBJ2-1	TRBV7-2
CASSQEFGGLSYEQYF	TGTGCCAGCAGCCAAGAATTCGGGGGGTTATCCTACGAGCAGTACTTC	NA	TRBD2	TRBJ2-7	TRBV14
CASSVRTGGAYGYTF	TGTGCCAGTAGTGTCCGGACAGGGGGCGCGTATGGCTACACCTTC	few	TRBD1	TRBJ1-2	TRBV19
CASSASDRENF	TGTGCCAGCAGCGCCAGTGACCGGGAAAACTTC	NA	NA	TRBJ2-5	TRBV12-3/TRBV12-4
CASSLEVDTEAFF	TGTGCCAGCAGCTTAGAAGTAGACACTGAAGCTTTCTTT	NA	NA	TRBJ1-1	TRBV11-2
CASSVVDRNTEAFF	TGTGCCAGCAGCGTAGTAGACAGAAACACTGAAGCTTTCTTT	NA	NA	TRBJ1-1	TRBV9
CASSLSLPNTGELFF	TGTGCCAGCAGCTTATCACTCCCTAACACCGGGGAGCTGTTTTTT	NA	NA	TRBJ2-2	TRBV7-3
CAKKTSSYEQYF	TGTGCCAAGAAGACTAGTTCCTACGAGCAGTACTTC	NA	NA	TRBJ2-7	TRBV6-4